This T cell receptor (beta chain) was documented in a study of blood T cell repertoires in COVID-19. The overall study: The study drew acute and convalescent COVID-19 samples from the United States, Italy and Spain. The cDNA or gDNA used as material had been derived from T cells, B-cell-depleted T cells, or PBMCs.

The CDR3 length is 13 residues. Per germline, CDR1 SGHRS and CDR2 YFSETQ. V lost 2 bases to trimming and J lost 2 bases, with 6 bases between them. In the study's own analysis: Estimates of nucleated cell counts were drawn from the amplification of reference gene primers. The table came from immunoSEQ multiplex PCR; TCRdb's copy has only in-frame clones and leaves some out. The V and J calls and the clone size are those of that table, but D and trimming were determined from the DNA. This table has around 97,000 clones, about 91% appearing once. V is TRBV5-1 and J is TRBJ2-3; D is unresolved. Sequencing used peripheral blood. The sequence was obtained from a human donor in a cohort sampled during active COVID-19. The CDR3 DNA sequence: TGCGCCAGCAGCTTTGGCCCCACAGATACGCAGTATTTT. As protein: CASSFGPTDTQYF. Full variable domain (missing parts from reference TRBV5-1 and TRBJ2-3): KAGVTQTPRYLIKTRGQQVTLSCSPISGHRSVSWYQQTPGQGLQFLFEYFSETQRNKGNFPGRFSGRQFSNSRSEMNVSTLELGDSALYLCASSFGPTDTQYFGPGTRLTVL.